The T cell receptor (beta chain) under discussion was sequenced for a study of T cell changes during pregnancy in multiple sclerosis. TCRdb's copy holds only in-frame clones and misses some; the assay was immunoSEQ multiplex PCR. The data contain around 70,000 clones, around 92% of them seen just once; the ten biggest clones take up 2.3%. This sequence was found in a female donor with multiple sclerosis, enrolled in a pregnancy study. Here the sequenced sample was peripheral blood, taken before pregnancy.

The CDR3 spells CASSLNSGTGFPEAFF. The CDR3 coding sequence is TGTGCCAGTAGTTTAAACTCCGGGACAGGGTTTCCTGAAGCTTTCTTT. V is TRBV19 and J is TRBJ1-1; the match to TRBD1 covers 9 bases. The CDR3 length is 16 residues. V lost 5 bases and J lost 6; bases outside the gene matches: 13. Germline V gene data show CDR1 as LNHDA and CDR2 as SQIVND (reference sequence).